A selection of T cell receptor beta chains follows, all from one sample in a study of response to subunit inactivated influenza vaccine. Via MiXCR, TCRdb re-called the RT-PCR reads, giving one row per CDR3 protein. Among about 700,000 distinct CDR3 sequences, about 15% were seen once, and the ten largest hold approximately 7%. This sample comprised PBMCs from blood, obtained about 14 days before vaccination. The receptor set was obtained from a man aged 45-65 years who received an inactivated influenza vaccine. CDR3s include the opening cysteine and the closing phenylalanine or tryptophan. D genes are given only for firm matches.

v_call	d_call	cdr3_aa
TRBV29-1	TRBD2	CSVVPGTSAEKNIQYF
TRBV29-1	TRBD2	CSVVPSGGPNYNEQFF
TRBV28	.	CASTGGMDYGYTF
TRBV12-3/TRBV12-4	.	CASSLSLARDTQYF
TRBV29-1	.	CSGVSGGGYNEQFF
TRBV14	TRBD2	CASSQARGGYNEQFF
TRBV19	.	CASSIGARRAYEQYF
TRBV27	.	CASSLRGSGQFF
TRBV5-1	.	CASSLVRGANNEQFF
TRBV28	.	CASSLSGEFAKNIQYF
TRBV3-1	.	CASSQGAVITGELFF
TRBV11-1	TRBD2	CASSLPGLAGGRYQETQYF
TRBV2	.	CASETGTSQETQYF
TRBV3-1	TRBD2	CASSQDLRLAGVYEQYF
TRBV24-1	.	CATSHQNPYRDRNTIYF
TRBV27	TRBD1	CASSPSTGGGGETQYF
TRBV28	TRBD2	CASSGLAGGRRLSSYNEQFF
TRBV20-1	TRBD1	CSARDQTGAYEQYF
TRBV2	.	CASRADWTDTQYF
TRBV12-3/TRBV12-4	.	CASSLRVRYEQYF
TRBV10-3	TRBD2	CAISEGLAGVVETQYF
TRBV14	.	CASSQGVRSEAFF
TRBV12-3/TRBV12-4	.	CASRTALGHEQYF
TRBV20-1	TRBD2	CSAPASGRAGGTDTQYF
TRBV2	.	CASTATRNTEAFF
TRBV11-3	.	CASSPHRWGYNEQFF
TRBV29-1	.	CSADSGGFTDTQYF
TRBV7-8	TRBD1	CASSLVARGGNTIYF
TRBV2	.	CASSPGTPRSSYEQYF
TRBV20-1	TRBD1	CSARARGVNQPQHF
TRBV7-8	.	CASSPGLTGYNEQFF
TRBV18	.	CASSPGQDNIQYF
TRBV12-3/TRBV12-4	.	CASSLIGRDVSEAFF
TRBV7-2	TRBD2	CASSGRGTSGSYNEQFF
TRBV5-5	.	CASSSTPGDSSSYEQYF
TRBV10-2	.	CASSVSATANYGYTF
TRBV5-1	TRBD2	CASSLSLAGREETQYF
TRBV20-1	TRBD1	CSARGSGTGTFNEKLFF
TRBV4-3	TRBD1	CASSQVINRDRVGEKLFF
TRBV23-1	TRBD1	CASSQVGQGVETRKTQYF
TRBV12-3/TRBV12-4	.	CASRHRKEEQYF
TRBV30	TRBD2	CAWSSVRTSGITDTQYF
TRBV5-1	TRBD2	CASSLVLGTSATDTQYF
TRBV29-1	TRBD1	CSVGQGRGIRYF
TRBV7-8	.	CASRPGYPRELFF
TRBV10-2	.	CASREFLSTNEKLFF
TRBV7-9	.	CASSANPTDTQYF
TRBV12-3/TRBV12-4	.	CASSLNVHYGYTF
TRBV30	TRBD1	CACSDTGGYTDTQYF
TRBV27	.	CASSFGTAGEAFF
TRBV7-2	TRBD1	CASSLTGSNEKLFF
TRBV5-6	.	CASSWVPVIGSYEQYF
TRBV6-2/TRBV6-3	.	CASRTLGASYNEQFF
TRBV5-1	TRBD1	CASSAGTGGLSGYTF
TRBV2	.	CASTPQSAEFF
TRBV6-2/TRBV6-3	TRBD2	CASNPSGRRNTGELFF
TRBV5-1	.	CASSFWGYELGGQEFF